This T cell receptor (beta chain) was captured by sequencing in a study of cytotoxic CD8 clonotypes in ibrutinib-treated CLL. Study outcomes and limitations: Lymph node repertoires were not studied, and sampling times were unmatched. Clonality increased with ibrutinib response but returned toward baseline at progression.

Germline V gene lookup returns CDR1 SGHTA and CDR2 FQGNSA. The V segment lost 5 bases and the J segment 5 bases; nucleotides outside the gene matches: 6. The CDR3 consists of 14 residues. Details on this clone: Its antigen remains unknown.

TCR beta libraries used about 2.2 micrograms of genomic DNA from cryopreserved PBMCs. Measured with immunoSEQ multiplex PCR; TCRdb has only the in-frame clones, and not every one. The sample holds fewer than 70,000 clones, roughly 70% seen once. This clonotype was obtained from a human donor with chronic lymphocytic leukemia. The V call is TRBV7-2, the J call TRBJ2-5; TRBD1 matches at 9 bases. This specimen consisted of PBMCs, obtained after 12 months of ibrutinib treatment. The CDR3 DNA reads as TGTGCCAGCAGCCTCGGGACAGGGTGGGAGACCCAGTACTTC. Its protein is CASSLGTGWETQYF.